Sequencing of this TCR beta chain was carried out in a study of blood T cell repertoires in COVID-19. Study-level background: Samples representing acute and convalescent COVID-19 were sourced from the United States, Italy and Spain. Sample material is recorded as cDNA or gDNA derived from T cells, B-cell-depleted T cells, or PBMCs.

The germline CDR1 and CDR2 sequences are SNHLY and FYNNEI. This CDR3 has 14 residues. Trimming pared 4 bases from V and 0 bases from J, leaving 7 bases between. This clone was seen a single time. Per the original methods: Amplifying reference gene primers gave estimates of nucleated cell counts. Only in-frame clones appear in the TCRdb table, and some are missing; sequencing was by immunoSEQ multiplex PCR. The V and J calls and clone size were taken over from that table, and D and trimming were inferred from the DNA. The data show under 300,000 clones, approximately 79% seen once. This clonotype was sampled from a woman aged 80 or over with active or convalescent COVID-19. The chain joins TRBV2 to TRBJ1-5; D not resolved. Sequencing was done on a sample of peripheral blood. For the CDR3, the DNA is TGTGCCAGCAGTGTGATTAGTAGCAATCAGCCCCAGCATTTT. Protein: CASSVISSNQPQHF.